This T cell receptor beta chain originates from a study of shared clonotypes between healthy human individuals. Samples underwent the assay at deep level. Produced via immunoSEQ multiplex PCR; TCRdb's table is partial and in-frame only. Of fewer than 2.5 million clones listed, 80% to 95% are singletons. The CDR3 runs to 15 residues. Trimming shortened V by 5 bases and J by 1 base, and 12 bases separated the two germline ends. The germline V gene has CDR1 MNHEY and CDR2 SMNVEV (reference sequence). Sample: naive CD4+ T cells from PBMCs. As for subset: CD45RA+ positively selected. The sequence came from a man aged 18 to 30 in good health. Some clones in this sample may be carry-over from other donors' samples. The genes are TRBV27 and TRBJ1-5, with unresolved D. The CDR3 spells CASSPRHPSNQPQHF. CDR3 DNA: TGTGCCAGCAGTCCCCGACACCCAAGCAATCAGCCCCAGCATTTT.